Below are 10 T cell receptor beta chains sequenced from a single sample in a study of long-term antiretroviral therapy in people with HIV. This was the immunoSEQ v3.0 assay at survey level. Repertoires were generated with immunoSEQ multiplex PCR, while TCRdb's copy carries only in-frame clones and drops some. Here the sample spans some 36,000 clones, 70% to 90% being singletons. This sample comprised unsorted PBMCs, obtained roughly 2.8 years before starting antiretroviral therapy. The receptors originated from a woman aged 25 to 45 with HIV.

The rearrangement uses TRBV30 and TRBJ2-5; a possible D gene is TRBD2 (6 bases). The germline V gene encodes CDR1 GTSNPN and CDR2 SVGIG (reference sequence). This CDR3 contains 11 residues. The V and J ends lost 5 bases and 5 bases respectively, with 9 bases between them. This chain's CDR3 is CAWGAGETQYF. CDR3 nucleotide sequence: TGTGCCTGGGGCGCGGGGGAGACCCAGTACTTC. Drawing the rest from reference TRBV30 and TRBJ2-5, the complete variable domain is SQTIHQWPATLVQPVGSPLSLECTVEGTSNPNLYWYRQAAGRGLQLLFYSVGIGQISSEVPQNLSASRPQDRQFILSSKKLLLSDSGFYLCAWGAGETQYFGPGTRLLVL.

The chain uses TRBV27 and TRBJ2-6; the D gene is possibly TRBD1 (5 bases). Looked up from germline, CDR1 is MNHEY and CDR2 is SMNVEV (reference sequence). This CDR3 comprises 20 residues. Between the trimmed V and J ends, which lost 5 bases and 0 bases, there was a span of 23 bases. For the CDR3, the DNA is TGTGCCAGCAGTCCCCTCTGGCAGACAGAGCTCCGCTCTGGGGCCAACGTCCTGACTTTC. It encodes CASSPLWQTELRSGANVLTF. Together with reference TRBV27 and TRBJ2-6, the CDR3 gives the full variable domain: EAQVTQNPRYLITVTGKKLTVTCSQNMNHEYMSWYRQDPGLGLRQIYYSMNVEVTDKGDVPEGYKVSRKEKRNFPLILESPSPNQTSLYFCASSPLWQTELRSGANVLTFGAGSRLTVL.

This chain uses TRBV9 with TRBJ2-2, with D tentatively TRBD1 (5 bases). V was shortened by 5 bases and J by 10 bases, with 12 bases between the two germline ends. There are 12 residues in the CDR3. Germline values: CDR1 SGDLS, CDR2 YYNGEE. CDR3 in DNA: TGTGCCAGCAGAGGAGACAGACAGGAGCTGTTTTTT. Translation gives CASRGDRQELFF. The complete variable domain, with remaining parts taken from reference TRBV9 and TRBJ2-2, reads DSGVTQTPKHLITATGQRVTLRCSPRSGDLSVYWYQQSLDQGLQFLIQYYNGEERAKGNILERFSAQQFPDLHSELNLSSLELGDSALYFCASRGDRQELFFGEGSRLTVL.

The chain joins TRBV6-6 to TRBJ2-7; 7 bases align to TRBD1. The germline CDR1 and CDR2 sequences are MNHNY and SVGAGI (reference sequence). V shed 5 bases and J 0 bases; nucleotides not matched to a gene: 4. This CDR3 contains 14 residues. This CDR3 reads CASSPQGFSYEQYF. CDR3 sequence (DNA): TGTGCCAGCAGTCCACAGGGGTTCTCCTACGAGCAGTACTTC.

The J gene is TRBJ2-7, the V gene TRBV11-2; D is uncertain. The CDR3 runs 14 residues. V was cut by 4 bases and J by 2 bases, with 12 bases left in between. CDR1 SGHAT and CDR2 FQNNGV come from the germline V gene. The CDR3 is CASSSRLRTYEQYF. The CDR3 DNA reads as TGTGCCAGCAGCTCGAGACTGAGAACCTACGAGCAGTACTTC.

This rearrangement joins TRBV30 to TRBJ2-1; 8 positions agree with TRBD1. Losses at the gene ends were 0 bases for V and 12 bases for J; bases not matched to a gene: 10. CDR3 size: 14 residues. Germline V lookup: CDR1 GTSNPN, CDR2 SVGIG (reference sequence). CDR3 coding DNA: TGTGCCTGGAGTGTGGGGCAGGGGGCGAGTGGGCAGTTCTTC. It is translated as CAWSVGQGASGQFF.

The CDR3, as DNA: TGTGCCAGCAGTCCCTGGACAGGGGATGAAAAACTGTTTTTT. Translation: CASSPWTGDEKLFF. The J gene is TRBJ1-4, the V gene TRBV25-1; 9 bases are shared with TRBD1. The CDR3 totals 14 residues. CDR1 MGHDK and CDR2 SYGVNS come from the germline V gene. V trimming: 5 bases; J trimming: 6 bases; junction bases outside the gene matches: 4.

This rearrangement joins TRBV4-1 to TRBJ2-7; D gene uncertain. CDR1 is MGHRA, CDR2 YSYEKL, per germline. There are 15 residues in the CDR3. V was cut by 1 base and J by 0 bases, with 10 bases left in between. The CDR3 DNA is TGCGCCAGCAGCCAAGGCCCTTCGAGCTCCTACGAGCAGTACGTC. This codes for CASSQGPSSSYEQYV.

This clone is a singleton in its sample. The chain recombines TRBV5-8 with TRBJ2-5; D is undetermined. CDR3 length: 12 residues. The germline CDR1 and CDR2 sequences are SGHTS and YDEGEE. V was trimmed by 4 bases and J by 5 bases, leaving 9 bases between them. The CDR3 nucleotides read TGTGCCAGCAGCCCCATTAGGGAGACCCAGTACTTC. Residues: CASSPIRETQYF.

CDR3 nucleotides: TGTGCCAGCAGCTTCGGACAGGGGCAAGAGACCCAGTACTTC. This codes for CASSFGQGQETQYF. J is TRBJ2-5 and V is TRBV9; TRBD1 matches at 9 bases. Germline CDR1 reads SGDLS; CDR2 reads YYNGEE. This CDR3 is built from 14 residues. V was clipped by 4 bases and J by 2 bases; unmatched bases: 3.